Listed below are T cell receptor beta chains from one sample, sequenced in a study of Ad26.COV2.S vaccination and SARS-CoV-2 variants. Assay used: immunoSEQ multiplex PCR; TCRdb lists only in-frame clones, some missing. This table has about 440,000 clones, 90% appearing once. The source material was peripheral blood, sampled in a trial of Ad26.COV2.S vaccine versus placebo. The receptors stem from a person between 18 and 65 years old who received the Ad26.COV2.S COVID-19 vaccine or a placebo. CDR3s include the opening cysteine and the closing phenylalanine or tryptophan. D genes are given only for firm matches. For some rows the clone size is stated as once, few or many, or as a class when expanded; others skip it.

J gene,V gene,clone size,D gene,CDR3 DNA,CDR3 protein
TRBJ2-7,TRBV27,once,NA,TGTGCCAGCAGTTTTCGCGGCCCCTCCTACGAGCAGTACTTC,CASSFRGPSYEQYF
TRBJ2-2,TRBV9,once,TRBD2,TGTGCCAGCAGCGTAGGGCTAGCGGGAGCGGGGCTGTTTTTT,CASSVGLAGAGLFF
TRBJ2-7,TRBV14,NA,TRBD1,TGTGCCAGCAGCCAGAGGGGGACAGGGTCCGAGCAGTACTTC,CASSQRGTGSEQYF
TRBJ2-3,TRBV3-1/TRBV3-2,NA,TRBD2,TGTGCCAGCAGCCGACCACTAGCGGGTGGCACATATACGCAGTATTTT,CASSRPLAGGTYTQYF
TRBJ2-1,TRBV2,NA,NA,TGTGCCAGCAGTGAACAACAGGGTATGAATGAGCAGTTCTTC,CASSEQQGMNEQFF
TRBJ2-3,TRBV5-6,NA,NA,TGTGCCAGCACCCGGGACCGGGGGGCTAGCACAGATACGCAGTATTTT,CASTRDRGASTDTQYF
TRBJ1-5,TRBV19,NA,TRBD1,TGTGCCAGTAGCATCCGGGACAGGGGGATAAATCAGCCCCAGCATTTT,CASSIRDRGINQPQHF
TRBJ2-7,TRBV12-3/TRBV12-4,NA,NA,TGTGCCAGCACCCTGTCCGCACACGAGCAGTACTTC,CASTLSAHEQYF
TRBJ2-1,TRBV7-9,once,TRBD2,TGTGCCAGCAGCTCAATTAGCGGGAGGGACTACAATGAGCAGTTCTTC,CASSSISGRDYNEQFF
TRBJ2-5,TRBV5-1,NA,TRBD2,TGCGCCAGCAGCTTGGGTCCGGGAGGGGAGACCCAGTACTTC,CASSLGPGGETQYF
TRBJ2-6,TRBV3-1/TRBV3-2,once,NA,TGTGCCAGCAGCCAGACGAGCTCTGGGGCCAACGTCCTGACTTTC,CASSQTSSGANVLTF
TRBJ1-5,TRBV28,NA,NA,TGTGCCAGCAGTTTGCCTACAGGGCCGTATCAGCCCCAGCATTTT,CASSLPTGPYQPQHF
TRBJ2-1,TRBV27,NA,TRBD2,TGTGCCAGCAGTCCCGCCAAGGGGACTAGGGGGGATGAGCAGTTCTTC,CASSPAKGTRGDEQFF
TRBJ2-3,TRBV11-2,once,TRBD1,TGTGCCAGCAGCTTAGGGTCCCCCCGGGACAGACCTAGCACAGATACGCAGTATTTT,CASSLGSPRDRPSTDTQYF
TRBJ2-7,TRBV6-6,NA,NA,TGTGCCAGCAGACCAGGGGTGGCCTACGAGCAGTACTTC,CASRPGVAYEQYF
TRBJ2-7,TRBV6-5,NA,NA,TGTGCCAGCAGTTACAGTACACACTACGAGCAGTACTTC,CASSYSTHYEQYF
TRBJ1-3,TRBV9,NA,NA,TGTGCCAGCGGGGAGGGAAACACCATATATTTT,CASGEGNTIYF
TRBJ2-1,TRBV19,NA,NA,TGTGCCAGTAGGTGGGGGGGCAATATTTACAATGAGCAGTTCTTC,CASRWGGNIYNEQFF
TRBJ2-2,TRBV3-1/TRBV3-2,NA,NA,TGTGCCAGCCATACCTGGACCGGGGAGCTGTTTTTT,CASHTWTGELFF
TRBJ2-6,TRBV5-6,NA,NA,TGTGCCAGCAGCTTGTCGTTACAGGTTTCTGGGGCCAACGTCCTGACTTTC,CASSLSLQVSGANVLTF
TRBJ2-3,TRBV29-1,NA,NA,TGCAGCCAGCGGCTGGGAGATACGCAGTATTTT,CSQRLGDTQYF
TRBJ2-7,TRBV18,NA,NA,TGTGCCAGCTCACCAAACAGGGTGGGTGACGAGCAGTACTTC,CASSPNRVGDEQYF
TRBJ2-7,TRBV4-1,NA,NA,TGCGCCAGCAGCCAAGAGGTCAGGCTAAAGGGCGGAGACGAGCAGTACTTC,CASSQEVRLKGGDEQYF
TRBJ2-7,TRBV19,NA,TRBD1,TGTGCCAGTAGGATCTCCGGGACAGCTACCTACGAGCAGTACTTC,CASRISGTATYEQYF
TRBJ1-1,TRBV7-9,NA,NA,TGTGCCAGCAGCTTAAGTCTTGTGGACAGCAGCGAAGCTTTCTTT,CASSLSLVDSSEAFF
TRBJ2-2,TRBV13,NA,TRBD2,TGTGCCAGCAGCTCCGAACCGGGACTAGCGGGCATTTCCGGGGAGCTGTTTTTT,CASSSEPGLAGISGELFF
TRBJ2-5,TRBV3-1/TRBV3-2,NA,NA,TGTGCCAGCAGCCAGCGGGGCTTGGTTGGGACCCAGTACTTC,CASSQRGLVGTQYF